This TCR beta chain was identified in a study of T-cell memory formation after mild COVID-19. TCR alpha and TCR beta cDNA libraries carrying sample barcodes and UMIs were produced by 5'RACE using constant-segment primers. Via MiXCR, TCRdb re-called the 5' RACE reads, giving one row per CDR3 protein. Here the sample spans some 100,000 distinct CDR3 sequences, 11% being singletons. Study-level points and caveats: Balance between CD4 and CD8 was seen in clones contracting day 15 to 85, and a CD4+ lean was seen in later expanders. CD4+ clones that contracted lay mainly in CM and EM; CD8+ ones lay in EMRA.

With regard to this clonotype: Its target is unknown.

Specimen: PBMCs or a T cell subset sorted from them (not recorded which). The clonotype comes from a man in his late teens or twenties who had mild COVID-19 (a few samples of this study predate the infection). Cell type and time point are not known.

CDR3 region: CASSQALTGQETQYF. CDR3 sequence (DNA): TGCGCCAGCAGCCAAGCTCTAACAGGGCAAGAGACCCAGTACTTC. J is TRBJ2-5 and V is TRBV4-1, with D possibly matching TRBD1 (6 bases). Trimming removed 1 base at V and 2 bases at J, with 11 bases between. There are 15 residues in the CDR3. Germline-derived CDR1 and CDR2 are MGHRA and YSYEKL.